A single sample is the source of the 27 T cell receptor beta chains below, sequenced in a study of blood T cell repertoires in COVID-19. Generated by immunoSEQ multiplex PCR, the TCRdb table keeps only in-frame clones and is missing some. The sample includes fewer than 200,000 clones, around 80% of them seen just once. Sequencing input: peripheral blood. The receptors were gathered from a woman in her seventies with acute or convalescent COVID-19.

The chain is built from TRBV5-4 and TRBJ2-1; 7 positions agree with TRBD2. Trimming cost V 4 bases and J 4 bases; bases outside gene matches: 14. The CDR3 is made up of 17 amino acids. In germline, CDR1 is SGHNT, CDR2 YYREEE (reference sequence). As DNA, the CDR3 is TGTGCCAGCAGCCCCCGTGGGGGGGAGGCACCGTACAATGAGCAGTTCTTC. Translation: CASSPRGGEAPYNEQFF.

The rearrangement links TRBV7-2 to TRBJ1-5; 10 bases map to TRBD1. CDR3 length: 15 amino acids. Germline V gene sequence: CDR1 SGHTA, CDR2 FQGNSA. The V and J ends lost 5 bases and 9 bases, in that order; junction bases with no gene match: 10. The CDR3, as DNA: TGTGCCAGCAGCGCCGGGACAGGGGAAGGTCGGCCCCAGCATTTT. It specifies CASSAGTGEGRPQHF.

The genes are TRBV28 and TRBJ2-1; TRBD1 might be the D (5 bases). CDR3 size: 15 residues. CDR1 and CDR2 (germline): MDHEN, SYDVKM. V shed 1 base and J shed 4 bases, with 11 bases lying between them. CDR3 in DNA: TGTGCCAGCAGTTTATCAGGGTCTCGATACAATGAGCAGTTCTTC. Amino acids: CASSLSGSRYNEQFF.

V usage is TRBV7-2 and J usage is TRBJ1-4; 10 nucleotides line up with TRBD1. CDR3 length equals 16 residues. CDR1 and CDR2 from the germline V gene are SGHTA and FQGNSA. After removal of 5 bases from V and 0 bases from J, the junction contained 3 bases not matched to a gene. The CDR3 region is CASSLTGGTTNEKLFF. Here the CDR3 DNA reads TGTGCCAGCAGCCTGACAGGGGGCACAACTAATGAAAAACTGTTTTTT.

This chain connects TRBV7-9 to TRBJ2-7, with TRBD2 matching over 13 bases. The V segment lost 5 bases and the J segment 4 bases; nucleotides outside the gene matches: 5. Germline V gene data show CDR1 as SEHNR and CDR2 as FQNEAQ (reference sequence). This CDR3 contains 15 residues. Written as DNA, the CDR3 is TGTGCCAGCAGCCCACTACTAGCGGGGGGGTACGAGCAGTACTTC. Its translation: CASSPLLAGGYEQYF.

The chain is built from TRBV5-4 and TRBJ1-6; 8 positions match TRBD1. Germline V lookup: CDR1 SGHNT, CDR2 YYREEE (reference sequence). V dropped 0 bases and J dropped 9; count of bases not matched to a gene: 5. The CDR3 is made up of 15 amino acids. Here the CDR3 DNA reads TGTGCCAGCAGCTTGGTGGACAGGGACGGTTCACCCCTCCACTTT. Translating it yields CASSLVDRDGSPLHF.

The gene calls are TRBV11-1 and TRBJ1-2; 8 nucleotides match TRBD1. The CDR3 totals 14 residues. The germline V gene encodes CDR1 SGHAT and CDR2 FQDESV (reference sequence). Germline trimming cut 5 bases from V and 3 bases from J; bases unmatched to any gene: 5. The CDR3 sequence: CASSPGTGDYGYTF. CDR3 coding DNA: TGTGCCAGCAGCCCAGGGACAGGCGACTATGGCTACACCTTC. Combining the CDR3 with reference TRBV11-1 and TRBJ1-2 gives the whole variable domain EAEVAQSPRYKITEKSQAVAFWCDPISGHATLYWYRQILGQGPELLVQFQDESVVDDSQLPKDRFSAERLKGVDSTLKIQPAELGDSAMYLCASSPGTGDYGYTFGSGTRLTVV.

The CDR3 DNA follows: TGCGCCAGCAGCACTTCCATACAAGAGACCCAGTACTTC. Its translation is CASSTSIQETQYF. This chain links TRBV5-1 with TRBJ2-5; D uncertain. V was cut by 4 bases and J by 2 bases, with 9 bases left in between. Per the germline V gene, CDR1 is SGHRS and CDR2 is YFSETQ. This CDR3 contains 13 residues.

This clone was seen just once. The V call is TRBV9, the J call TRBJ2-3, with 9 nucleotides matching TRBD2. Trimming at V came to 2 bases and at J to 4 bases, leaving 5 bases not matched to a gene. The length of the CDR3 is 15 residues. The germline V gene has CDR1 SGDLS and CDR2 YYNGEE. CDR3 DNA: TGTGCCAGCAGCGTTAGTTTAGCGGGAGCAGATACGCAGTATTTT. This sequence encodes CASSVSLAGADTQYF.

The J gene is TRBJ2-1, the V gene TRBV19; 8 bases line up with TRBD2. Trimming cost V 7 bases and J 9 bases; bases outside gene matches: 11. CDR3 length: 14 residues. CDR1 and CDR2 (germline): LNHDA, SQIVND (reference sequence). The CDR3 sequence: CASMVAGKSGEQFF. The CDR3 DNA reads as TGTGCCAGTATGGTAGCGGGGAAGTCGGGTGAGCAGTTCTTC. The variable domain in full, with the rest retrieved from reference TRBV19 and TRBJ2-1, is DGGITQSPKYLFRKEGQNVTLSCEQNLNHDAMYWYRQDPGQGLRLIYYSQIVNDFQKGDIAEGYSVSREKKESFPLTVTSAQKNPTAFYLCASMVAGKSGEQFFGPGTRLTVL.

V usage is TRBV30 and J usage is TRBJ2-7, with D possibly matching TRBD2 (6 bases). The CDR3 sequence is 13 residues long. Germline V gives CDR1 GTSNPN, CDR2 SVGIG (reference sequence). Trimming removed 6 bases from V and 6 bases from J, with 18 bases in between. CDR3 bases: TGTGCCTGTAACAGTCACCGGGACTCCGAGCAGTACTTC. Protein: CACNSHRDSEQYF.

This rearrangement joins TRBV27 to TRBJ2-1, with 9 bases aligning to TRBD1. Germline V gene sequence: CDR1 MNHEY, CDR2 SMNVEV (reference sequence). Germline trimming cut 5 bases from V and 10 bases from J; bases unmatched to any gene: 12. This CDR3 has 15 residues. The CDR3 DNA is TGTGCCAGCAGTCCACTTCTGGGACAGGGAGCGGAGCAGTTCTTC. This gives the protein CASSPLLGQGAEQFF.

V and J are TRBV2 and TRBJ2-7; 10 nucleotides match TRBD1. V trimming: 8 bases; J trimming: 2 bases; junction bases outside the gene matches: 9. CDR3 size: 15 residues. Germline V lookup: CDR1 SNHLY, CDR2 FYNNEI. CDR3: CASGWTGTGAYEQYF. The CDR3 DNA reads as TGTGCCAGCGGATGGACCGGGACAGGGGCCTACGAGCAGTACTTC.

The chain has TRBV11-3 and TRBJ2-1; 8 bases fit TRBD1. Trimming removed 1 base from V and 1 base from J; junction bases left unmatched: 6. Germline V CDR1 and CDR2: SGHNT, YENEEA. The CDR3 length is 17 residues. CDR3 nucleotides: TGTGCCAGCAGCTTAGGGGACAGGCCTAAATCCTACAATGAGCAGTTCTTC. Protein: CASSLGDRPKSYNEQFF.

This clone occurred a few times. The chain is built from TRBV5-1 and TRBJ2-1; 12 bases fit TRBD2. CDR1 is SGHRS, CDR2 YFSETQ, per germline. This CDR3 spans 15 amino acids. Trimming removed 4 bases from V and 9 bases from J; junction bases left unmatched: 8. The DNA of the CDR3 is TGCGCCAGCAGCAGTGGACTAGCGGGATCGGGTGAGCAGTTCTTC. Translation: CASSSGLAGSGEQFF. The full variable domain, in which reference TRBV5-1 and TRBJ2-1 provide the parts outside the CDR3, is KAGVTQTPRYLIKTRGQQVTLSCSPISGHRSVSWYQQTPGQGLQFLFEYFSETQRNKGNFPGRFSGRQFSNSRSEMNVSTLELGDSALYLCASSSGLAGSGEQFFGPGTRLTVL.

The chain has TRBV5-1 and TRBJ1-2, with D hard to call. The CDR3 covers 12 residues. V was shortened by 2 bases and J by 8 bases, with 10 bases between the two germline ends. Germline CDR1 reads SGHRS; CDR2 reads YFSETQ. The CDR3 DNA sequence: TGCGCCAGCAGCTTAGGTGAGGAAGGCTACACCTTC. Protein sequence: CASSLGEEGYTF.

The CDR3 spells CASPKNDTPSSYNEQFF. For the CDR3, the DNA is TGTGCCAGTCCTAAAAACGACACCCCGAGCTCCTACAATGAGCAGTTCTTC. The rearrangement uses TRBV19 and TRBJ2-1; no firm D call. Germline V gene sequence: CDR1 LNHDA, CDR2 SQIVND (reference sequence). The CDR3 is made up of 17 amino acids. Trimming left V 8 bases short and J 0 bases short, with 20 bases between.

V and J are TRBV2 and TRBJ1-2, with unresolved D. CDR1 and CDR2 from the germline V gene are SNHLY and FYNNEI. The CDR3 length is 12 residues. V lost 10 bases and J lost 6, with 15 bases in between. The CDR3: CANNLPPDGYTF. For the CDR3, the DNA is TGTGCCAACAATCTCCCCCCAGATGGCTACACCTTC.

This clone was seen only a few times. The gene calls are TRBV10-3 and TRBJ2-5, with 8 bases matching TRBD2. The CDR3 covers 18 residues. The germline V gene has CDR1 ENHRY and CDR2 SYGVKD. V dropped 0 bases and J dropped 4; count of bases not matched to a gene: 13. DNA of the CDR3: TGTGCCATCAGTGAGTCGACGGGGACTAGTGGAGTTCCAGAGACCCAGTACTTC. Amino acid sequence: CAISESTGTSGVPETQYF.

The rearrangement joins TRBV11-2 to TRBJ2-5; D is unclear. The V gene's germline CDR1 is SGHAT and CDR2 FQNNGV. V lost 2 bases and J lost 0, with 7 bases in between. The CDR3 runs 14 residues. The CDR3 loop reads CASSLPRDQETQYF. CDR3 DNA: TGTGCCAGCAGCTTACCCCGGGACCAAGAGACCCAGTACTTC.

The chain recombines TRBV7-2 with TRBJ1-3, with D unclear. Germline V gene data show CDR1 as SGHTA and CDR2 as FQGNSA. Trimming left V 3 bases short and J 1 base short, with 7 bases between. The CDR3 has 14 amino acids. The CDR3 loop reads CASSLDYSGNTIYF. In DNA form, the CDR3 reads TGTGCCAGCAGCTTGGACTATTCTGGAAACACCATATATTTT. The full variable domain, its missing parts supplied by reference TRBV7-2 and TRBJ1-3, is GAGVSQSPSNKVTEKGKDVELRCDPISGHTALYWYRQSLGQGLEFLIYFQGNSAPDKSGLPSDRFSAERTGGSVSTLTIQRTQQEDSAVYLCASSLDYSGNTIYFGEGSWLTVV.

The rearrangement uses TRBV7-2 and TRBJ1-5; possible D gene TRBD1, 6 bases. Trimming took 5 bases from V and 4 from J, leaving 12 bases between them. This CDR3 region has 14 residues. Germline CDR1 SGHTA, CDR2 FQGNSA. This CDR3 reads CASSPDSGNQPQHF. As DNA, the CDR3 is TGTGCCAGCAGCCCGGACAGTGGTAATCAGCCCCAGCATTTT.

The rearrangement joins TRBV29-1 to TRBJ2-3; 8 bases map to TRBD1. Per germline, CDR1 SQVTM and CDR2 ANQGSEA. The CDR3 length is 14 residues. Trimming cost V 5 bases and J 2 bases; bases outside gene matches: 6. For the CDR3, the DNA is TGCAGCGTTCCAAACAGGGGGATCACAGATACGCAGTATTTT. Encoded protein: CSVPNRGITDTQYF.

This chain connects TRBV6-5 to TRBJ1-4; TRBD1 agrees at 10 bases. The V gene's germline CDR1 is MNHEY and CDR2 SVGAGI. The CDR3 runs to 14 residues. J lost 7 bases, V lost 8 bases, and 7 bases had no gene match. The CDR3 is CASARDRGTEKLFF. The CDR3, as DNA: TGTGCCAGCGCCCGGGACAGGGGTACTGAAAAACTGTTTTTT.

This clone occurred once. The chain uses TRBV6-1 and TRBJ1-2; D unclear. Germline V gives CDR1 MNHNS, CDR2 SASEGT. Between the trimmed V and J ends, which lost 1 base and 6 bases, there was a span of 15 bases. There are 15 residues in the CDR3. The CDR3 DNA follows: TGTGCCAGCAGTGAAGTTTACGGGTTGAGCGATGGCTACACCTTC. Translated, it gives CASSEVYGLSDGYTF.

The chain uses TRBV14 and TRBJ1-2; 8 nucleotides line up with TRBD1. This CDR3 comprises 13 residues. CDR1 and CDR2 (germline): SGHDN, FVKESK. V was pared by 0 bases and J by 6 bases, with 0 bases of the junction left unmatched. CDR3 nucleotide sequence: TGTGCCAGCAGCCAAGACAGGGGGCATGGCTACACCTTC. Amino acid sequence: CASSQDRGHGYTF.

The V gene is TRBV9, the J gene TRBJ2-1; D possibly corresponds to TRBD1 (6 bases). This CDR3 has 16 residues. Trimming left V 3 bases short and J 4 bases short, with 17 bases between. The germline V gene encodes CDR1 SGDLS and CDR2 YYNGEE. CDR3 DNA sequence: TGTGCCAGCAGCGGGAACAGGGCCTCGGGGTACAATGAGCAGTTCTTC. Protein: CASSGNRASGYNEQFF.